These T cell receptor beta chains were read from a single sample in a study of T-cell reconstitution after alpha-beta-depleted transplantation in children. TCRdb analysed the PCR reads with MiXCR anew, one entry per CDR3 protein. The sample lists a few hundred thousand distinct CDR3 sequences, roughly 13% occurring once. Specimen: PBMCs, collected from the stem cell graft. The receptors were sampled from a human donor who donated a stem cell graft to a child with Fanconi anemia. The CDR3 runs from the conserved cysteine through the conserved F or W. A D gene is named only where the DNA matches it firmly. The size field is filled for only some rows; it gives once, few, many or a size class.

v_call,j_call,d_call,cdr3_length,clone_size,cdr3_aa,cdr3_nt
TRBV11-2,TRBJ1-1,TRBD1,15,NA,CASSFRTGTGTEAFF,TGTGCCAGCAGCTTTCGGACAGGGACAGGGACTGAAGCTTTCTTT
TRBV20-1,TRBJ1-1,NA,14,NA,CSAHPPQGFTEAFF,TGCAGTGCTCACCCACCACAGGGTTTCACTGAAGCTTTCTTT
TRBV21-1,TRBJ1-5,NA,17,NA,CASWRTGRLKGNQPQHF,TGTGCCAGCTGGAGGACAGGTCGACTGAAGGGGAATCAGCCCCAGCATTTT
TRBV5-1,TRBJ2-7,TRBD1,15,NA,CASTVSGQGLYEQYF,TGCGCCAGCACTGTTTCGGGACAGGGATTGTACGAGCAGTACTTC
TRBV12-3/TRBV12-4,TRBJ1-2,TRBD1,15,NA,CASSLTGPELYGYTF,TGTGCCAGCAGCTTGACAGGGCCAGAACTCTATGGCTACACCTTC
TRBV20-1,TRBJ2-1,NA,14,many,CSASTPWGINEQFF,TGCAGTGCTAGTACCCCCTGGGGGATTAATGAGCAGTTCTTC
TRBV20-1,TRBJ2-3,NA,14,few,CSARVGRGTDTQYF,TGCAGTGCTAGAGTCGGCAGGGGCACAGATACGCAGTATTTT
TRBV27,TRBJ1-2,NA,14,NA,CASSLSPKVYGYTF,TGTGCCAGCAGTTTATCCCCGAAGGTCTATGGCTACACCTTC
TRBV7-7,TRBJ2-5,NA,16,NA,CASSPRLGEIQETQYF,TGTGCCAGCAGCCCCCGGCTGGGGGAGATCCAAGAGACCCAGTACTTC
TRBV7-9,TRBJ1-6,NA,12,many,CASSLINSPLHF,TGTGCCAGCAGCCTGATTAATTCACCCCTCCACTTT
TRBV20-1,TRBJ2-7,NA,13,NA,CSAISRVSYEQYF,TGCAGTGCTATAAGCAGGGTCTCCTACGAGCAGTACTTC
TRBV29-1,TRBJ2-1,TRBD2,15,many,CSVGLLAGVWNEQFF,TGCAGCGTTGGTTTGCTAGCGGGGGTCTGGAATGAGCAGTTCTTC
TRBV12-3/TRBV12-4,TRBJ2-1,NA,16,few,CASSPTGPESYNEQFF,TGTGCCAGCAGTCCCACAGGGCCTGAATCCTACAATGAGCAGTTCTTC
TRBV7-2,TRBJ2-1,NA,15,NA,CASSLDARLYNEQFF,TGTGCCAGCAGCTTGGATGCCCGACTTTACAATGAGCAGTTCTTC
TRBV7-8,TRBJ1-5,TRBD1,17,NA,CASSLATGGASNQPQHF,TGTGCCAGCAGCTTAGCGACAGGGGGAGCCAGCAATCAGCCCCAGCATTTT
TRBV3-1,TRBJ2-1,TRBD2,17,many,CASSYQLTSGPNNEQFF,TGTGCCAGCAGCTACCAGTTAACTAGCGGGCCAAACAATGAGCAGTTCTTC
TRBV5-8,TRBJ2-1,NA,15,many,CASSFRDRSYNEQFF,TGTGCCAGCAGCTTCCGGGATCGATCCTACAATGAGCAGTTCTTC
TRBV3-1,TRBJ2-1,NA,13,few,CASRGSQYNEQFF,TGTGCCAGCAGGGGGTCACAATACAATGAGCAGTTCTTC
TRBV25-1,TRBJ2-1,TRBD1,13,few,CASSFNRGRGQFF,TGTGCCAGCAGTTTTAACAGGGGTAGGGGGCAGTTCTTC
TRBV6-5,TRBJ2-3,TRBD1,17,few,CASSYAGTGMVTDTQYF,TGTGCCAGCAGTTATGCCGGGACAGGTATGGTCACAGATACGCAGTATTTT
TRBV10-1,TRBJ1-1,NA,13,few,CASSESKNTEAFF,TGCGCCAGCAGTGAGTCGAAGAACACTGAAGCTTTCTTT
TRBV5-1,TRBJ1-3,NA,13,many,CASSQDEGNTIYF,TGCGCCAGCAGCCAAGACGAGGGAAACACCATATATTTT
TRBV4-3,TRBJ1-1,NA,13,few,CASSQLTGTEAFF,TGCGCCAGCAGCCAATTAACCGGGACAGAAGCTTTCTTT
TRBV7-8,TRBJ1-2,NA,14,many,CASSLGHRNYGYTF,TGTGCCAGCAGCTTGGGCCACAGAAACTATGGCTACACCTTC
TRBV12-3/TRBV12-4,TRBJ2-1,NA,14,NA,CASSSWKLDNEQFF,TGTGCCAGCAGTTCTTGGAAGTTAGACAATGAGCAGTTCTTC